This T cell receptor (beta chain) was identified during a study of cytomegalovirus exposure and HLA in healthy donors. Whole-study results and caveats: Sequencing artifact likely explains a cluster of highly shared sequence variants. TCR beta V- and J-gene trimming, according to a later analysis, was linked to a missense DCLRE1C variant. It was only CMV serostatus that was available as immune exposure information.

Use of 60 Vbeta and 13 Jbeta primers characterized the PCR. The data were produced by immunoSEQ multiplex PCR, yet TCRdb's version contains in-frame clones alone and is incomplete. Recorded for this sample: about 130,000 clones. Germline loops: CDR1 SGHNT, CDR2 YENEEA. The ends lost 5 bases at V and 5 bases at J; junction bases unmatched: 4. The CDR3 is 13 residues long. Note on this clone: Its antigen remains unknown.

This TCR was sampled from a woman aged 55-75 years in good health and CMV-seronegative. Sequences were obtained from PBMCs. V is TRBV11-3 and J is TRBJ2-7; 9 bases agree with TRBD1. CDR3 sequence reads: CASSNWDRDEQYF. As DNA, the CDR3 is TGTGCCAGCAGCAACTGGGACAGGGACGAGCAGTACTTC.